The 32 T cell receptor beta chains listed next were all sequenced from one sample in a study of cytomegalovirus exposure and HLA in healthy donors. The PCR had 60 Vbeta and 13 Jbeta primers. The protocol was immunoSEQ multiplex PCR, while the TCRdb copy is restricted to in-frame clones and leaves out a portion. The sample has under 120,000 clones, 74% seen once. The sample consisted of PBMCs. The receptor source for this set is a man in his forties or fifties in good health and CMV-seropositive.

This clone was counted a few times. The CDR3 region is CASSPLRGGNQPQHF. The CDR3 bases are TGCGCCAGCAGCCCCCTGCGGGGAGGGAATCAGCCCCAGCATTTT. The chain links TRBV4-1 to TRBJ1-5; no clear D gene. Trimming took off 4 bases at V and 4 bases at J, with 14 bases between the two ends. This CDR3 spans 15 amino acids. Germline CDR1 is MGHRA and CDR2 is YSYEKL.

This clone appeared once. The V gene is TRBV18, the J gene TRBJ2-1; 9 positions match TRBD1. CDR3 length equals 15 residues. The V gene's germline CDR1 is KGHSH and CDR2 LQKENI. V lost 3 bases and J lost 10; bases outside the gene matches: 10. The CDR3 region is CASSPPGQGMEEQFF. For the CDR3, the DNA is TGTGCCAGCTCACCTCCGGGACAGGGAATGGAGGAGCAGTTCTTC.

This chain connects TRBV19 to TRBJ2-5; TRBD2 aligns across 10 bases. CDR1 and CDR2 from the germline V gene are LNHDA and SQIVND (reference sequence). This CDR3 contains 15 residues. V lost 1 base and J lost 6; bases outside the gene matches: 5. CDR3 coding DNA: TGTGCCAGTAGTATAGGTTCTAGCGGGGGAAAGACCCAGTACTTC. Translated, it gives CASSIGSSGGKTQYF. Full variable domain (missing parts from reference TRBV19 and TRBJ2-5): DGGITQSPKYLFRKEGQNVTLSCEQNLNHDAMYWYRQDPGQGLRLIYYSQIVNDFQKGDIAEGYSVSREKKESFPLTVTSAQKNPTAFYLCASSIGSSGGKTQYFGPGTRLLVL.

CDR3 residues: CASSAPPGGAGETQYF. CDR3 DNA: TGCGCCAGCAGTGCCCCACCGGGCGGGGCAGGTGAGACCCAGTACTTC. The chain links TRBV5-1 to TRBJ2-5; TRBD2 is a possible D gene (6 bases). Trimming removed 5 bases at V and 5 bases at J, with 22 bases between. The CDR3 runs to 16 residues. Germline V CDR1 and CDR2: SGHRS, YFSETQ.

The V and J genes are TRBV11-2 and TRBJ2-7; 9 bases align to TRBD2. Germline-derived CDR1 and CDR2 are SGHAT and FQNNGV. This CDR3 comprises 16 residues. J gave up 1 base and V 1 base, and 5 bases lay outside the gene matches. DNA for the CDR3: TGTGCCAGCAGCTTAGTTCCAGCGGGGGGTTCCTACGAGCAGTACTTC. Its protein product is CASSLVPAGGSYEQYF.

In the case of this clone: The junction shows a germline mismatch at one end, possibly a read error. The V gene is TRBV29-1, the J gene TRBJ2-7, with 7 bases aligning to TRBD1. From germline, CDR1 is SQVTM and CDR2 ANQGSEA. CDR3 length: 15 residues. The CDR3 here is CSAEEPQGFSYEQCF. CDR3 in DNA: TGCAGCGCTGAGGAACCACAGGGGTTCTCCTACGAGCAGTGCTTC.

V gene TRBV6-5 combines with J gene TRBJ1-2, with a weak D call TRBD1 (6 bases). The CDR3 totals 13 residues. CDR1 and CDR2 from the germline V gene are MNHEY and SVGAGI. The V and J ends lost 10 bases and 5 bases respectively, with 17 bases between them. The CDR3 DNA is TGTGCCACCCGAGGGGGGGGACCTTATGGCTACACCTTC. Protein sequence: CATRGGGPYGYTF.

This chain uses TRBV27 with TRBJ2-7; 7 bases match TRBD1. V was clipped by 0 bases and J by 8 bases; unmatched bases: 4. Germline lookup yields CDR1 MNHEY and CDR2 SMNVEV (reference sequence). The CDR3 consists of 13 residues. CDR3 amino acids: CASSLSRDSQQYF. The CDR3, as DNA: TGTGCCAGCAGTTTATCCCGGGACAGCCAGCAGTACTTC.

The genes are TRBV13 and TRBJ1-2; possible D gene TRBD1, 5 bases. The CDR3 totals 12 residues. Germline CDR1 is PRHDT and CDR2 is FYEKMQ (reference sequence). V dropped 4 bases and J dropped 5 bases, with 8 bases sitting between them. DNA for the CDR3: TGTGCCAGCAGCTCCCGGACATATGGCTACACCTTC. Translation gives CASSSRTYGYTF.

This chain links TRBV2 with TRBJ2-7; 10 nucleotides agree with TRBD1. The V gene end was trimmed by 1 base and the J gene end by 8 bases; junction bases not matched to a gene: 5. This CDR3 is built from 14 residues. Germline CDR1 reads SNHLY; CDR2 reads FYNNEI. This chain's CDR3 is CASSEGTGGRKQYF. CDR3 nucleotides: TGTGCCAGCAGTGAAGGGACAGGGGGTCGGAAGCAGTACTTC.

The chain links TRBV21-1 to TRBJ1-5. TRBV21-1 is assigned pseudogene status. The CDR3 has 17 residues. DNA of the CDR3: TGTGCCAGCAGCAAAGCTGGAGGGGACTATAGCAATCAGCCCCAGCATTTT. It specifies CASSKAGGDYSNQPQHF.

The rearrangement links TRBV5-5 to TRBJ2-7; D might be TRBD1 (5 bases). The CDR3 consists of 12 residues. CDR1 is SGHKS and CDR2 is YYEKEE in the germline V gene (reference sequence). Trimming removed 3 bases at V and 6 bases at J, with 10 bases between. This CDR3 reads CASSSQGSEQYF. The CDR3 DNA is TGTGCCAGCAGCTCTCAGGGAAGCGAGCAGTACTTC.

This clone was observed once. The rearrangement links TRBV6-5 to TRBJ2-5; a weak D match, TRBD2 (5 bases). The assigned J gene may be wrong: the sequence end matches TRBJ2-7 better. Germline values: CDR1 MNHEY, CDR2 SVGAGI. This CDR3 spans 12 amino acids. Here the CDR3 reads CASRDFAYEQYF. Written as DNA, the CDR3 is TGTGCCAGCAGGGACTTCGCCTACGAGCAGTACTTC.

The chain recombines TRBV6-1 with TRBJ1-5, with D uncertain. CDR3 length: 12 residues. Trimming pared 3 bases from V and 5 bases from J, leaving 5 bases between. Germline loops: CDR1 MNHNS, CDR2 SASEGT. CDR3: CASSDEHQPQHF. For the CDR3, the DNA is TGTGCCAGCAGTGACGAGCATCAGCCCCAGCATTTT.

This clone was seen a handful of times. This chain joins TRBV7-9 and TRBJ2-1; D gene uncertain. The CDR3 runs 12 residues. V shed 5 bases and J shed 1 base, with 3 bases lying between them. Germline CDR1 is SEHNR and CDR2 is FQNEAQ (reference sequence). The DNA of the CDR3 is TGTGCCAGCAGCCCGTCCTACAATGAGCAGTTCTTC. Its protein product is CASSPSYNEQFF.

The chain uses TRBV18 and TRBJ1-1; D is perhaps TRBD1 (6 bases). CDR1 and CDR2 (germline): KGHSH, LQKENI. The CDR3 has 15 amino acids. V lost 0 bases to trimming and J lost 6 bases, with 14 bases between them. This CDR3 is CASSPPGGLSAEAFF. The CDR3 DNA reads TGTGCCAGCTCACCACCGGGGGGGCTGAGCGCTGAAGCTTTCTTT.

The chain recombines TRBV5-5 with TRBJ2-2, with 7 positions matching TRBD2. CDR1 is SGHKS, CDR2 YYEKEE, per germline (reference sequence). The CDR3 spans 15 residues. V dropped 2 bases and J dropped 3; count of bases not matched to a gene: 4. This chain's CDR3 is CASSFTSAYTGELFF. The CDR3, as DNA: TGTGCCAGCAGCTTCACTAGCGCCTACACCGGGGAGCTGTTTTTT.

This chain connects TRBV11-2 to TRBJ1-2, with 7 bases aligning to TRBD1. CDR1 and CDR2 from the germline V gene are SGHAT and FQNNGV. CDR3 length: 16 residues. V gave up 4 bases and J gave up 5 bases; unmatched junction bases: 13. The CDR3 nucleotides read TGTGCCAGCAGCTGGGGTCTCCGGGACAGACCTTATGGCTACACCTTC. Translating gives CASSWGLRDRPYGYTF. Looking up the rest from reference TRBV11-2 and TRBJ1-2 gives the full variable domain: EAGVAQSPRYKIIEKRQSVAFWCNPISGHATLYWYQQILGQGPKLLIQFQNNGVVDDSQLPKDRFSAERLKGVDSTLKIQPAKLEDSAVYLCASSWGLRDRPYGYTFGSGTRLTVV.

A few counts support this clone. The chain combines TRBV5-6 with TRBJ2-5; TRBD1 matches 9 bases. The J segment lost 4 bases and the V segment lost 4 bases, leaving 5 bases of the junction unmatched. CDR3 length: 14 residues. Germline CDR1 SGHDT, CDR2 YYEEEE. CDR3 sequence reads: CASSEGQGGETQYF. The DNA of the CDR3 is TGTGCCAGCAGCGAGGGACAGGGTGGAGAGACCCAGTACTTC.

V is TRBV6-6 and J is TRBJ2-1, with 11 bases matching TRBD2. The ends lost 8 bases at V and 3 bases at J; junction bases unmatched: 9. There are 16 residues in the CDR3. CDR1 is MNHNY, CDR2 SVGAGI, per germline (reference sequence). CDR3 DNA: TGTGCCAGCGCCCTAGCGACTAGCGGGGTCTACAATGAGCAGTTCTTC. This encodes CASALATSGVYNEQFF.

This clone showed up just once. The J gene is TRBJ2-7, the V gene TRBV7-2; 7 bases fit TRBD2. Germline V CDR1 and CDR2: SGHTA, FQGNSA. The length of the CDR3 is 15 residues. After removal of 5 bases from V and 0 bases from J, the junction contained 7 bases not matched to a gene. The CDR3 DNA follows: TGTGCCAGCAGCACCGGGGGGACCAGCTCCTACGAGCAGTACTTC. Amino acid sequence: CASSTGGTSSYEQYF.

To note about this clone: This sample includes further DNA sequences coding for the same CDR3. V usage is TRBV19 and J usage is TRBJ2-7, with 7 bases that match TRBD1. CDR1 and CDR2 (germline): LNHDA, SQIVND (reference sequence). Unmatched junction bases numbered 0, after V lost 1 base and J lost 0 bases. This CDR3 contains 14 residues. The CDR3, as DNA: TGTGCCAGTAGTATAGGACAGGGCTCCTACGAGCAGTACTTC. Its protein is CASSIGQGSYEQYF.

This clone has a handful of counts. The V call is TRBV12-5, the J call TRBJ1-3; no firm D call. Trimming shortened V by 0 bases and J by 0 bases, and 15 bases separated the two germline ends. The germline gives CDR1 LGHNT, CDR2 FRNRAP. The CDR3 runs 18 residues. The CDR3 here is CASGLVRDDTRSGNTIYF. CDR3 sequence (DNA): TGTGCTAGTGGTTTGGTACGAGACGACACCCGCTCTGGAAACACCATATATTTT.

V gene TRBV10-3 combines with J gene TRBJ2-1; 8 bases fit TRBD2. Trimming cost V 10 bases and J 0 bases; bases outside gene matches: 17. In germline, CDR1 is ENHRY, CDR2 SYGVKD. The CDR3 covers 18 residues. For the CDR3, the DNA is TGTGCCACCGGCGTCGAGGTAGCGGGACTCCACTCCTACAATGAGCAGTTCTTC. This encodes CATGVEVAGLHSYNEQFF.

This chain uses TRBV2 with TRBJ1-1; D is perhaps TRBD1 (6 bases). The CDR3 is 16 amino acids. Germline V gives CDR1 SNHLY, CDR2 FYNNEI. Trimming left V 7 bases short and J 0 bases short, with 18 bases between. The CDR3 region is CASTPEGTGMNTEAFF. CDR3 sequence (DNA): TGTGCCAGCACCCCCGAGGGCACAGGGATGAACACTGAAGCTTTCTTT. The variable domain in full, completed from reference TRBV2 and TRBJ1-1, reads EPEVTQTPSHQVTQMGQEVILRCVPISNHLYFYWYRQILGQKVEFLVSFYNNEISEKSEIFDDQFSVERPDGSNFTLKIRSTKLEDSAMYFCASTPEGTGMNTEAFFGQGTRLTVV.

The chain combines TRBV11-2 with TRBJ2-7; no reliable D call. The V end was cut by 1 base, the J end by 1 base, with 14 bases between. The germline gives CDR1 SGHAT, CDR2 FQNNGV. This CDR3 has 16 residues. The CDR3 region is CASSLGRLLSSYEQYF. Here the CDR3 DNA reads TGTGCCAGCAGCTTAGGTAGACTCCTTTCTTCCTACGAGCAGTACTTC.

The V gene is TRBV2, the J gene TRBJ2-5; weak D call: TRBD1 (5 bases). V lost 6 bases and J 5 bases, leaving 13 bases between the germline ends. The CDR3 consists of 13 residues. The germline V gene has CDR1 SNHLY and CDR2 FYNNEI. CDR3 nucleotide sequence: TGTGCCAGCAGCCGACAGTTACAGGAGACCCAGTACTTC. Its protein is CASSRQLQETQYF.

CDR3 amino acids: CASRERQGQYNEQFF. In nucleotides, the CDR3 is TGTGCCAGTAGGGAAAGACAGGGTCAATACAATGAGCAGTTCTTC. The J gene is TRBJ2-1, the V gene TRBV19; 7 bases map to TRBD1. Trimming at V came to 6 bases and at J to 4 bases, leaving 9 bases not matched to a gene. This CDR3 has 15 residues. Germline V gene data show CDR1 as LNHDA and CDR2 as SQIVND (reference sequence).

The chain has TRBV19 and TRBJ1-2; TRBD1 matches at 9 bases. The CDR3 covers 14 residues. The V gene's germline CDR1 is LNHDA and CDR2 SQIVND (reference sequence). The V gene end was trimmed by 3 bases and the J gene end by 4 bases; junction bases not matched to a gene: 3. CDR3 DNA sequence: TGTGCCAGTAGTATTGGGACAGGGACCTATGGCTACACCTTC. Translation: CASSIGTGTYGYTF.

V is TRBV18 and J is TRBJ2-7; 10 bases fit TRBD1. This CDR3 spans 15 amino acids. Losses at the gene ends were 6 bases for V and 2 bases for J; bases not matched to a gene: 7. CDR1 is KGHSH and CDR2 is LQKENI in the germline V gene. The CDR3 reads CASSEGTGVTYEQYF. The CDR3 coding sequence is TGTGCCAGCTCGGAGGGGACAGGGGTTACCTACGAGCAGTACTTC. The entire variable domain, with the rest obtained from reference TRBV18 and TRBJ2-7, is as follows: NAGVMQNPRHLVRRRGQEARLRCSPMKGHSHVYWYRQLPEEGLKFMVYLQKENIIDESGMPKERFSAEFPKEGPSILRIQQVVRGDSAAYFCASSEGTGVTYEQYFGPGTRLTVT.

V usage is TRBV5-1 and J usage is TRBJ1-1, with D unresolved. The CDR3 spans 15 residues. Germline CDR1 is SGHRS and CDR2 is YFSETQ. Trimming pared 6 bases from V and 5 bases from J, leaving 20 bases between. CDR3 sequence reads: CASTIGGRPNTEAFF. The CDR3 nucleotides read TGCGCCAGCACCATCGGTGGCAGGCCGAATACTGAAGCTTTCTTT.

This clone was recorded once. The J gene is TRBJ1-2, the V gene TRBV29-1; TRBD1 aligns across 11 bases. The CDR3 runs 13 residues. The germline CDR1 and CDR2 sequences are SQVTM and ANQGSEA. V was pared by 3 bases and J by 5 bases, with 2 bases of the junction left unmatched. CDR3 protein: CSVEDRGQYGYTF. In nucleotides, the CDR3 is TGCAGCGTTGAGGACAGGGGGCAATATGGCTACACCTTC.